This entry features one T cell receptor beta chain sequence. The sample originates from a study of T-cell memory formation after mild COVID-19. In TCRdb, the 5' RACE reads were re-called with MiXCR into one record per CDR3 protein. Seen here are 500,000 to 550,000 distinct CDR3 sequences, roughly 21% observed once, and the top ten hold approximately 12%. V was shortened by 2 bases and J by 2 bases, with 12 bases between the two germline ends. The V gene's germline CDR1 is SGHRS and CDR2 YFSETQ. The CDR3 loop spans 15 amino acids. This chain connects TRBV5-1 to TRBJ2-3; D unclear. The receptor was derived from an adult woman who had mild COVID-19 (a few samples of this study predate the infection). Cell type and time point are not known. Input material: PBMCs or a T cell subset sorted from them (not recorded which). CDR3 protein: CASSFVAQSTDTQYF. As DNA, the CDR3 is TGCGCCAGCAGCTTTGTAGCACAGTCCACAGATACGCAGTATTTT.